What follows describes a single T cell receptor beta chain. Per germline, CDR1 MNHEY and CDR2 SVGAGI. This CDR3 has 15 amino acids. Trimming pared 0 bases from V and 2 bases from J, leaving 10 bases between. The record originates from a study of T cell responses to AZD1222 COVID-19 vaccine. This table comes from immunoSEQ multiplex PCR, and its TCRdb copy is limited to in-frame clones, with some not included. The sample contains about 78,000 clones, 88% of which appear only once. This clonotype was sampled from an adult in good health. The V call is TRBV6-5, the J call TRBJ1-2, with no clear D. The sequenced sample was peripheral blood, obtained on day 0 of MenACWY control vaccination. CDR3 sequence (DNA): TGTGCCAGCAGTTACTCGGCGGACGCCAACTATGGCTACACCTTC. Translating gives CASSYSADANYGYTF.